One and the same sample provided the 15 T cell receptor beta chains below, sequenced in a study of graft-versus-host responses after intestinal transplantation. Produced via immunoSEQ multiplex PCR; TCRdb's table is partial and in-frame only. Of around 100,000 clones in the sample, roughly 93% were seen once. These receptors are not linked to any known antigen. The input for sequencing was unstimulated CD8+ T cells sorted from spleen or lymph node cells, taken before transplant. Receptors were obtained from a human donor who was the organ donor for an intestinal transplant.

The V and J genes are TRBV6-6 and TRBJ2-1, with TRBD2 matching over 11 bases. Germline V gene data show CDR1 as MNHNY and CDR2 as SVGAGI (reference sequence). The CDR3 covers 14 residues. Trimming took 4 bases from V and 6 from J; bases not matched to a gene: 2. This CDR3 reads CASSLAGGPNEQFF. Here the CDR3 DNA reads TGTGCCAGCAGTTTAGCGGGAGGGCCCAATGAGCAGTTCTTC.

As DNA, the CDR3 is TGTGCCAGCAGAGAGATCAGGGTTGAGCAGTTCTTC. Its translation is CASREIRVEQFF. The chain uses TRBV6-5 and TRBJ2-1; D possibly corresponds to TRBD1 (5 bases). CDR1 and CDR2 from the germline V gene are MNHEY and SVGAGI. V was trimmed by 6 bases and J by 9 bases, leaving 12 bases between them. The CDR3 sequence is 12 residues long.

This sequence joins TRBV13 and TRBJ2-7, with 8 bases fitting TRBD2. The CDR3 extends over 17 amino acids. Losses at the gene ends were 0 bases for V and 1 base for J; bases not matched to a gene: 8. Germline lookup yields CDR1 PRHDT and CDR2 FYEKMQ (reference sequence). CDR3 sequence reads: CASSLGTSGPLSYEQYF. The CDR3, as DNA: TGTGCCAGCAGCTTAGGCACTAGCGGTCCCCTATCCTACGAGCAGTACTTC.

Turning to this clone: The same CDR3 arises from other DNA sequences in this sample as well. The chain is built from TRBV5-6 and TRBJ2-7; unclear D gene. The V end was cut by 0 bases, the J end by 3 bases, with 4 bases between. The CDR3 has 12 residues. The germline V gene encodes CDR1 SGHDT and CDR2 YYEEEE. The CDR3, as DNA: TGTGCCAGCAGCTTGGGTGTCTACGAGCAGTACTTC. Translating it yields CASSLGVYEQYF. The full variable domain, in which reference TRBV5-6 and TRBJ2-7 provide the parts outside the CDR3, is DAGVTQSPTHLIKTRGQQVTLRCSPKSGHDTVSWYQQALGQGPQFIFQYYEEEERQRGNFPDRFSGHQFPNYSSELNVNALLLGDSALYLCASSLGVYEQYFGPGTRLTVT.

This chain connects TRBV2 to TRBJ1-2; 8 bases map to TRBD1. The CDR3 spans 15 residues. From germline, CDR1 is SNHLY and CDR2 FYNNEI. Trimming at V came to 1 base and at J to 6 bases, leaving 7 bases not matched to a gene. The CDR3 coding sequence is TGTGCCAGCAGTGAAGTTCAAGACAGGGGACATGGCTACACCTTC. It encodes CASSEVQDRGHGYTF.

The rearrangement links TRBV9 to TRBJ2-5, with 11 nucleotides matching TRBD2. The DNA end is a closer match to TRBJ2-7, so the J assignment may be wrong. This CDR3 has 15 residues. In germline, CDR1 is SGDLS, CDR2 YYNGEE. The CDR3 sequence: CASSVGGTSGYEQYF. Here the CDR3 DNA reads TGTGCCAGCAGCGTTGGGGGGACTAGCGGCTACGAGCAGTACTTC.

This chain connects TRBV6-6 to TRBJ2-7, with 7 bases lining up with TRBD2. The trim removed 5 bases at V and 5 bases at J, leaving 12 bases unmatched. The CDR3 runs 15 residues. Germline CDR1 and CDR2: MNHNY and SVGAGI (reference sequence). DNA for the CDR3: TGTGCCAGCAGTGACCAGGGAGGGCTTGGGGACGAGCAGTACTTC. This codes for CASSDQGGLGDEQYF.

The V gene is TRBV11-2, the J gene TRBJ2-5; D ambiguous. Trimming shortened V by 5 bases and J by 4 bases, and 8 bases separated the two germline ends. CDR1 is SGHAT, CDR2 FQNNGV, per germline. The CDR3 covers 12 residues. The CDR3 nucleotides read TGTGCCAGCAGCCAGCAAATAGAGACCCAGTACTTC. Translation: CASSQQIETQYF.

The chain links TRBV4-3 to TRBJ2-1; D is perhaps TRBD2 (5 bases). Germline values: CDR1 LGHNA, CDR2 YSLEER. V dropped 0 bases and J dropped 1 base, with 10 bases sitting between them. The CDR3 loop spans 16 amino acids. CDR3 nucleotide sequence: TGCGCCAGCAGCCAAGACATACTAGGATCCTACAATGAGCAGTTCTTC. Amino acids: CASSQDILGSYNEQFF.

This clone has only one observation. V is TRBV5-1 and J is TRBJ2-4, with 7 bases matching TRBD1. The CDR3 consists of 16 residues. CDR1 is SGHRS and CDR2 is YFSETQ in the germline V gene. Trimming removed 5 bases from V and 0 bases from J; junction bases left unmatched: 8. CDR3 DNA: TGCGCCAGCAGTGCACGCAGGGGGTTAGCCAAAAACATTCAGTACTTC. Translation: CASSARRGLAKNIQYF.

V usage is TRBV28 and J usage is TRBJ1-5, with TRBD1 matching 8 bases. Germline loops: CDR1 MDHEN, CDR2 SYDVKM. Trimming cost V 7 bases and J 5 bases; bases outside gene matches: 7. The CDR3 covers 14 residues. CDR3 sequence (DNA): TGTGCCAGCAATCCTCGGACAGGGTATCAGCCCCAGCATTTT. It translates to CASNPRTGYQPQHF.

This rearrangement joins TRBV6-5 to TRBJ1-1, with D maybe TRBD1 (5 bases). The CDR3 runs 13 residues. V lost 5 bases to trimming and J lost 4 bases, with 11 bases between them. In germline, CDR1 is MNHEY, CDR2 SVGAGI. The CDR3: CASSPQGATEAFF. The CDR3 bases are TGTGCCAGCAGTCCCCAGGGAGCCACTGAAGCTTTCTTT.

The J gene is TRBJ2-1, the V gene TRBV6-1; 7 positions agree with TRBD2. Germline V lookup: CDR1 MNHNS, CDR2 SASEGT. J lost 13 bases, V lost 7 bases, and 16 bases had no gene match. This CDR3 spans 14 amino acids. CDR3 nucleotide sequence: TGTGCCAGCATGGCACTTGACGGGCGGGAGAGACAGTTCTTC. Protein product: CASMALDGRERQFF.

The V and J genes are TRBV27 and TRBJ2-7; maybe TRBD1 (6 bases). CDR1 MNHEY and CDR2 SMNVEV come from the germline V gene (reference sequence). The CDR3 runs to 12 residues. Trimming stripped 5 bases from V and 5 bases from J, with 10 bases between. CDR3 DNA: TGTGCCAGCAGTGTCAACAGGGACGAGCAGTACTTC. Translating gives CASSVNRDEQYF.

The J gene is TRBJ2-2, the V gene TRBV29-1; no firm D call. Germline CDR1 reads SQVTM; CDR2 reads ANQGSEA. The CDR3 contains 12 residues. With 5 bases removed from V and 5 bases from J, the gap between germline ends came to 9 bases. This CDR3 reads CSVYTFTGELFF. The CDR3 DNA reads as TGCAGCGTTTATACTTTTACCGGGGAGCTGTTTTTT.